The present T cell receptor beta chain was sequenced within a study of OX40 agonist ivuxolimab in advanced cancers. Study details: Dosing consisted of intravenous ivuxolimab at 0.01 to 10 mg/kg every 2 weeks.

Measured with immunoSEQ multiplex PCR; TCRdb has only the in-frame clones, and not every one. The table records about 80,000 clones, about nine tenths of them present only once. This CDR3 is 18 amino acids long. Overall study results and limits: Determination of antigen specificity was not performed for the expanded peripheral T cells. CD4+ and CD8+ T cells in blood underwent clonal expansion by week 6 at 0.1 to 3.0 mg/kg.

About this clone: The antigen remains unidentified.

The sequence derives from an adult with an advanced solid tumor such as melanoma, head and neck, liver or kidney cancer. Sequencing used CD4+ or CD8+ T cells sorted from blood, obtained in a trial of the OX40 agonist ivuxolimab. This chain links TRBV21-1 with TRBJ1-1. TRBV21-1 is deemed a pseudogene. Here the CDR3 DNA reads TGTGCCAGCAGCAAAGCGAACTTTTTGGCAGGGAGGGACACTGAAGCTTTCTTT. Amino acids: CASSKANFLAGRDTEAFF.